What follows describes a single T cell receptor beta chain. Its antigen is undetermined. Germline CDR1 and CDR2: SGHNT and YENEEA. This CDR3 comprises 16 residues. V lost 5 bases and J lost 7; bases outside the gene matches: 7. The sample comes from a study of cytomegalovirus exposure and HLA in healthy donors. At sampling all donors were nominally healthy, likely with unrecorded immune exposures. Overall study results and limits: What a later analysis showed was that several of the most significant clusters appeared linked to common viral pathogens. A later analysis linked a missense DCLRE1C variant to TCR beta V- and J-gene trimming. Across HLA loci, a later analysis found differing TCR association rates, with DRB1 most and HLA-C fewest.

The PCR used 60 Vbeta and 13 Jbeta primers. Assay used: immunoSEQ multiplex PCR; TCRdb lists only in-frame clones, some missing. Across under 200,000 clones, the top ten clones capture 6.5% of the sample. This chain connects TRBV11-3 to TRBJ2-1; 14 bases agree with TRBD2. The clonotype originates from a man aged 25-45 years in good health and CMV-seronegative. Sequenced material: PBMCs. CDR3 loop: CASSKVGLAGDNEQFF. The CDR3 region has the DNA TGTGCCAGCAGCAAGGTGGGACTAGCGGGGGATAATGAGCAGTTCTTC.